The source of this T cell receptor beta chain is a study of sequential checkpoint blockade in melanoma. Study as a whole: First-line arms were nivolumab then ipilimumab, or the reverse, randomized 1:1. Maintenance nivolumab came after either treatment sequence. 91 pretreatment tumor DNA samples were TCRβ immunosequenced. Over 20 patients had matched tumor biopsies before treatment and at week 13 after nivolumab or ipilimumab alone.

Specified treatment: randomized to nivolumab then ipilimumab (arm A) or the reverse (arm B). Germline CDR1 is LGHNT and CDR2 is FRNRAP. There are 14 residues in the CDR3. This clone was counted between two and nine times. Generated by immunoSEQ multiplex PCR, the TCRdb table keeps only in-frame clones and is missing some. The sample contains under 15,000 clones, approximately 22% of which appear only once. The chain recombines TRBV12-5 with TRBJ1-2; D unresolved. This material consisted of tumor tissue (inferred from file names), taken from a patient given nivolumab and ipilimumab in sequence. The clonotype was recovered from a human donor with melanoma. The CDR3 region has the DNA TGTGCCAGCACCCCCGGGCCCAGGATTTGGGGCTACACCTTC. Its translation: CASTPGPRIWGYTF.